The T cell receptor (beta chain) described here comes from a study of blood T cell repertoires in COVID-19. Study-level background: The cDNA or gDNA used as material had been derived from T cells, B-cell-depleted T cells, or PBMCs.

Everyone who took part was about 18 to 89 years old, and they came from about 23 US areas. Two negative PCRs, clearance, or symptom resolution had been documented for recovered Cohort 3 donors. Germline CDR1 and CDR2: GTSNPN and SVGIG (reference sequence). CDR3 size: 16 residues. Trimming removed 0 bases from V and 4 bases from J; junction bases left unmatched: 12. In the authors' methods: The assay estimated nucleated cells by amplifying reference gene primers. The data were produced by immunoSEQ multiplex PCR, yet TCRdb's version contains in-frame clones alone and is incomplete. The DNA was the basis for D and trimming; V, J and clone size are from that table. The data hold about 470,000 clones, with around 90% observed a single time.

Sequenced material: PBMCs or T cells enriched from blood (not recorded which). The origin of this receptor is a woman under 30 who had recovered from COVID-19. The chain employs TRBV30 and TRBJ2-7, with 7 bases that match TRBD2. The CDR3 protein is CAWSVPPGTKLYEQYF. The CDR3 DNA reads TGTGCCTGGAGTGTACCCCCCGGGACTAAACTATACGAGCAGTACTTC.